This TCR beta chain was documented in a study of identical twins. General study findings and limits: Alpha sequences that were out-of-frame and twin-shared showed an excess of low generation probability.

Addition of a universal primer site occurred through template switching, and cDNA carried unique molecular identifiers. Each CDR3 protein is one row after TCRdb ran MiXCR on the 5' RACE reads. The sample lists more than 1.5 million distinct CDR3 sequences, about 31% occurring once. This clonotype was observed a few times. Its cognate antigen is unknown. Each donor was a healthy Caucasian. CDR3 length equals 18 residues. The germline CDR1 and CDR2 sequences are SGHVS and FNYEAQ. Trimming at V came to 5 bases and at J to 0 bases, leaving 6 bases not matched to a gene. Sequenced material: cord blood. This clonotype was obtained from a newborn girl in good health. The gene calls are TRBV7-6 and TRBJ2-3, with 15 nucleotides matching TRBD2. The DNA for the CDR3 is TGTGCCAGCAGCGCGGGACTAGCGGGGGGCCCTAGCACAGATACGCAGTATTTT. The encoded protein is CASSAGLAGGPSTDTQYF.